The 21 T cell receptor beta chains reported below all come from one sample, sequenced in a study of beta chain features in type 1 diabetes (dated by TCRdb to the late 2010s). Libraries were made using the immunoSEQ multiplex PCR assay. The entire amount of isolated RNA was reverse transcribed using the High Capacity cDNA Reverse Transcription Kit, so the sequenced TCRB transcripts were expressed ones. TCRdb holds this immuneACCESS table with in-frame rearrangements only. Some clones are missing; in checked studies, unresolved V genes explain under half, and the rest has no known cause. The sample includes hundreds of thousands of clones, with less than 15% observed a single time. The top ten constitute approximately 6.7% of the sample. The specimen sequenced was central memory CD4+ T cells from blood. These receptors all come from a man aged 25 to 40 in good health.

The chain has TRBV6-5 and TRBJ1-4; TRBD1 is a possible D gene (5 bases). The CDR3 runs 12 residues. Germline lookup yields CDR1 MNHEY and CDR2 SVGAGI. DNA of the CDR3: TGTGTCGTGAGGGGAATTAATGAAAAACTGTTTTTT. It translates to CVVRGINEKLFF.

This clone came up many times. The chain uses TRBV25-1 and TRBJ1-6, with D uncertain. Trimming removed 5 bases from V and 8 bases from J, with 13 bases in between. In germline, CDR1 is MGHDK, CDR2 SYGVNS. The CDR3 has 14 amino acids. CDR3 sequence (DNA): TGTGCCAGCAGTAGGTACAGTTCGGATTCACCCCTCCACTTT. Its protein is CASSRYSSDSPLHF.

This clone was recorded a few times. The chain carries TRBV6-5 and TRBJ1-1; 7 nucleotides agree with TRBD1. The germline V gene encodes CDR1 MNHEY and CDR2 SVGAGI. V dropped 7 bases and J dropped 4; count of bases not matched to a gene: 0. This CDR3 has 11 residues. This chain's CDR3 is CASTGGTEAFF. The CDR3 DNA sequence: TGTGCCAGCACAGGGGGCACTGAAGCTTTCTTT.

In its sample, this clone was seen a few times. DNA of the CDR3: TGTGCCAGTTCGAATCTAGGTACAGGGGGAGAGACCCAGTACTTC. It is translated as CASSNLGTGGETQYF. V usage is TRBV6-6 and J usage is TRBJ2-5; 8 bases map to TRBD1. Germline values: CDR1 MNHNY, CDR2 SVGAGI (reference sequence). V dropped 9 bases and J dropped 4; count of bases not matched to a gene: 13. The CDR3 runs 15 residues.

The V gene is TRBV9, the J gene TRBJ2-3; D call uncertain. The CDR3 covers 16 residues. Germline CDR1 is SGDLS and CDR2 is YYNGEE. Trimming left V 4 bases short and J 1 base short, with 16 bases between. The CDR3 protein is CASSQEAPPRTDTQYF. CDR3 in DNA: TGTGCCAGCAGCCAAGAAGCCCCCCCCCGCACAGATACGCAGTATTTT.

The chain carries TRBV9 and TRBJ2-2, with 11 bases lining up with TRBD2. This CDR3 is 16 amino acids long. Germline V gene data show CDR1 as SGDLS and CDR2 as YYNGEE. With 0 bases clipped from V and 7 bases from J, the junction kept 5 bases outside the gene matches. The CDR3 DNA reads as TGTGCCAGCAGCGTAGTAGCGGGAGGGCCCGGCGGGGAGCTGTTTTTT. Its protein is CASSVVAGGPGGELFF.

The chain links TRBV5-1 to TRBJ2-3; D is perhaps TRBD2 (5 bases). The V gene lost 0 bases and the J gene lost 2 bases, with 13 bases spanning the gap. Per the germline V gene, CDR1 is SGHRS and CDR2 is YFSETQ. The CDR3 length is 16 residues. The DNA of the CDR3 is TGCGCCAGCAGCTTGGAGCTCCAGCGGACCACAGATACGCAGTATTTT. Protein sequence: CASSLELQRTTDTQYF.

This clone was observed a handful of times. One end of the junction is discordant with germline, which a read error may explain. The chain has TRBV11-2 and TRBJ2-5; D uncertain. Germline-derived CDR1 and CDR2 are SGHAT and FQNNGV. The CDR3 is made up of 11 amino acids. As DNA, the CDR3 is TGTGCCAGCGGACCCGTGGACCTCCAGGACTTC. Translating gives CASGPVDLQDF.

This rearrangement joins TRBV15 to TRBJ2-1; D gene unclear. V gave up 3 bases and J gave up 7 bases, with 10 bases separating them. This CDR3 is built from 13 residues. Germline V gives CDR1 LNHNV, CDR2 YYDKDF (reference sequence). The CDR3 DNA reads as TGTGCCACCAGCAGGGAGCAGTATAATGAGCAGTTCTTC. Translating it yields CATSREQYNEQFF.

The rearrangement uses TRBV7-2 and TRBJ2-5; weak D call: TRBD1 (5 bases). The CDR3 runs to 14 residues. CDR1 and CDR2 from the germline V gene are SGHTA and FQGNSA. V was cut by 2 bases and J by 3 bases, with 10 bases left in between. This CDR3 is CASSLYGREETQYF. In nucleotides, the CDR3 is TGTGCCAGCAGCTTATACGGCAGGGAAGAGACCCAGTACTTC. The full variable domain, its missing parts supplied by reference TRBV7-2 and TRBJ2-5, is GAGVSQSPSNKVTEKGKDVELRCDPISGHTALYWYRQSLGQGLEFLIYFQGNSAPDKSGLPSDRFSAERTGGSVSTLTIQRTQQEDSAVYLCASSLYGREETQYFGPGTRLLVL.

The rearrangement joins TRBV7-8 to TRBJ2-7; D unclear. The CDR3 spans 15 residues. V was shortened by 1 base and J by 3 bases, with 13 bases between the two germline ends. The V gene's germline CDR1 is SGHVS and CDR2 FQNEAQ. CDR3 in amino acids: CASSLGAGPLYEQYV. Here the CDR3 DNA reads TGTGCCAGCAGCTTAGGGGCCGGACCGCTCTACGAGCAGTACGTC.

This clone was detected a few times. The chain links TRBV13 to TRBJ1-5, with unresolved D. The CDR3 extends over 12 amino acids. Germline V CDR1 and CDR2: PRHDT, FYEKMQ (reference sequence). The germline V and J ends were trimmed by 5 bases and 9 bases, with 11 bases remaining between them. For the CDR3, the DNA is TGTGCCAGCAGCCGCGAGGATGGGCCCCAGCATTTT. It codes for CASSREDGPQHF.

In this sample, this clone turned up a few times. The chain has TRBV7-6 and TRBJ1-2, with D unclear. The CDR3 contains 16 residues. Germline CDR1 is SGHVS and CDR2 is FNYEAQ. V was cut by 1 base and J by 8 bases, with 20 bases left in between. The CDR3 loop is CASSLGGEVPMGGYTF. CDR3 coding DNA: TGTGCCAGCAGCTTAGGGGGTGAGGTTCCTATGGGAGGCTACACCTTC.

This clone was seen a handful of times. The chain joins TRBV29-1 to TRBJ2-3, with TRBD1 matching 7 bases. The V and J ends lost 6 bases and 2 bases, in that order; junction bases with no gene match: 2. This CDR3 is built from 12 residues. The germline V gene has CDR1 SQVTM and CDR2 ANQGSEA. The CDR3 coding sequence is TGCAGCGTGGGACAGAACACAGATACGCAGTATTTT. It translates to CSVGQNTDTQYF.

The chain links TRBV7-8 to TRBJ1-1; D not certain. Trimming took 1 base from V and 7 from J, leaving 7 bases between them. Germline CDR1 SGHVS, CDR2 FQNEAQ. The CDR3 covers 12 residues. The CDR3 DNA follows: TGTGCCAGCAGCTTAGATCGGCTTGAAGCTTTCTTT. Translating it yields CASSLDRLEAFF.

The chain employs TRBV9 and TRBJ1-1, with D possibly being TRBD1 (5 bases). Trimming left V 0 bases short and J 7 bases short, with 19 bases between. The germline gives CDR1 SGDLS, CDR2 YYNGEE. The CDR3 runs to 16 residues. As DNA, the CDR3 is TGTGCCAGCAGCGTAGGGGTAAAGGGGAGGGCCAATGAAGCTTTCTTT. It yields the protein CASSVGVKGRANEAFF.

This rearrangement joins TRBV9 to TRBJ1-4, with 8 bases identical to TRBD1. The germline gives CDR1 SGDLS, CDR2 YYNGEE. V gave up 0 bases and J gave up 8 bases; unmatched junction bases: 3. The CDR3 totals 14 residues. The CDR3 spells CASSVGQGAEKLFF. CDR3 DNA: TGTGCCAGCAGCGTAGGCCAGGGGGCGGAAAAACTGTTTTTT.

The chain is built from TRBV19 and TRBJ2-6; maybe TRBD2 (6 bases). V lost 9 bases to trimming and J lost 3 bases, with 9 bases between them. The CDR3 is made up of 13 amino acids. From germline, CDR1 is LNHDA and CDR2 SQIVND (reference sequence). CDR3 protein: CASGGFGANVLTF. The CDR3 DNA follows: TGTGCCAGCGGGGGATTTGGGGCCAACGTCCTGACTTTC.

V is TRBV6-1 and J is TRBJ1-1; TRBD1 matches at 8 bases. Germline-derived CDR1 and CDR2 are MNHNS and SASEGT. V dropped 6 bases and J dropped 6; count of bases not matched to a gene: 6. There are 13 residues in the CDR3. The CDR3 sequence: CASSYGQGPEAFF. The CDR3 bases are TGTGCCAGCAGCTACGGACAGGGCCCTGAAGCTTTCTTT.

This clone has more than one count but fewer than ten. CDR3 in amino acids: CASSWTGRNQPQHF. As DNA, the CDR3 is TGTGCCAGCAGCTGGACAGGGCGCAATCAGCCCCAGCATTTT. This chain connects TRBV28 to TRBJ1-5; 8 bases are a match to TRBD1. The CDR3 is 14 amino acids. V lost 6 bases and J lost 2; bases outside the gene matches: 3. Germline V gives CDR1 MDHEN, CDR2 SYDVKM.

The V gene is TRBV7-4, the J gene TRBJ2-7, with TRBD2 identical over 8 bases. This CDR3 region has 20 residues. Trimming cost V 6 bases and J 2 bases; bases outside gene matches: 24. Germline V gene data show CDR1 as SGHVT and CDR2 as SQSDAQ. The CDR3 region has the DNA TGTGCCAGCAGTTATAAATTGGGTAGTAGCGGGATAATCCCTCCCTACGAGCAGTACGTC. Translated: CASSYKLGSSGIIPPYEQYV.